The text below deals with one TCR beta chain. This sample was included in a study of blood T cell repertoires in COVID-19. Study background: Both acute and convalescent COVID-19 samples were obtained from the United States, Italy and Spain. Sources were T cells, B-cell-depleted T cells, or PBMCs; the material itself was cDNA or gDNA.

Looked up from germline, CDR1 is SQVTM and CDR2 is ANQGSEA. With 6 bases removed from V and 4 bases from J, the gap between germline ends came to 12 bases. This CDR3 contains 12 residues. The method was immunoSEQ multiplex PCR; TCRdb's version includes in-frame clones alone and lacks a portion of them. The data contain some 320,000 clones, approximately 85% of them seen just once; the ten biggest clones take up 7.2%. The specimen was peripheral blood. The V and J genes are TRBV29-1 and TRBJ1-2, with D hard to call. This clonotype was obtained from a human donor in a cohort sampled during active COVID-19. The DNA for the CDR3 is TGCAGCGTCTCACAGTCCTCCTATGGCTACACCTTC. Protein product: CSVSQSSYGYTF.